The clone carrying this T cell receptor beta chain was detected only a few times. The antigen is not known. This sample is drawn from a study of T cells after yellow fever vaccination. Overall study: Those fractions that held only low numbers of cells were prepared using the SMART-Seq v4 Ultra Low Input RNA kit. The study's findings and limits: A large majority of primary-vaccination clones showed up again after the booster (approximately 95% CD4, about 87% CD8). Contamination by abundant bulk-population clonotypes could be present in FACS-sorted repertoires.

V was pared by 4 bases and J by 10 bases, with 20 bases between. Germline V gene sequence: CDR1 SGHNT, CDR2 YYREEE (reference sequence). The CDR3 is 15 residues long. Making TCR cDNA involved 5'RACE template switching, which added UMIs and a universal primer site. TCRdb called the 5' RACE reads again in MiXCR, with one record for every CDR3 protein. The repertoire holds 450,000 to 550,000 distinct CDR3 sequences, with roughly 19% as singletons. This chain uses TRBV5-4 with TRBJ2-2; D could derive from TRBD1 or TRBD2 (5 bases each). This material consisted of PBMCs, taken 15 days after the yellow fever booster vaccination. This receptor was identified in a man aged 25-40 years who received the YFV17D yellow fever vaccine. This chain's CDR3 is CASSPRRPSGKELFF. The CDR3 bases are TGTGCCAGCAGCCCCCGGAGGCCTTCAGGGAAGGAGCTGTTTTTT.